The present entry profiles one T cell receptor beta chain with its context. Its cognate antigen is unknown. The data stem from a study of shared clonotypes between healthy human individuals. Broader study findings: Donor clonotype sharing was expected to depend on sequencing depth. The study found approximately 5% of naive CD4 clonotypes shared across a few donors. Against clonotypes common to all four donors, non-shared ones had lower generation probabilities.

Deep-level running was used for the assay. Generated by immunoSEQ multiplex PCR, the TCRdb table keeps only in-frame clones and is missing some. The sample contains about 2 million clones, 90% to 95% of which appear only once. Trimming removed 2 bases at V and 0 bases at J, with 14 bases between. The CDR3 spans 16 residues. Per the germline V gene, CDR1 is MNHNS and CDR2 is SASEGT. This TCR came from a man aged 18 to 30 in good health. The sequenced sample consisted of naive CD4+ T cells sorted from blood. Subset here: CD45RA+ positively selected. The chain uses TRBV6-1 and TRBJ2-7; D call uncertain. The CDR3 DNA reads TGTGCCAGCAGTGAACTTCCTGCCGCAGTCTCCTACGAGCAGTACTTC. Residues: CASSELPAAVSYEQYF.